These T cell receptor beta chains were read from a single sample in a study of T-cell memory formation after mild COVID-19. One entry per CDR3 protein results from TCRdb running MiXCR on the 5' RACE reads. This sample has 130,000 to 150,000 distinct CDR3 sequences, with around 21% found just once. Input material: PBMCs or a T cell subset sorted from them (not recorded which). The receptors here all came from an adult woman who had mild COVID-19 (a few samples of this study predate the infection). Cell type and time point are not known. The CDR3 runs from the conserved cysteine through the conserved F or W. A D gene is named only where the DNA matches it firmly. Only part of the rows carry a size: once, few, many, or a class if the clone is expanded.

d_call,clone_size,j_call,v_call,cdr3_nt,cdr3_aa
.,.,TRBJ2-3,TRBV5-1,TGCGCCAGCAGCGTCGGATTCACAGATACGCAGTATTTT,CASSVGFTDTQYF
TRBD1,few,TRBJ2-7,TRBV5-1,TGCGCCAGCAGCTCGGGACAGGGTTCAGCCGAGCAGTACTTC,CASSSGQGSAEQYF
.,.,TRBJ2-7,TRBV5-1,TGCGCCAGCAGCTTGGTTTTGGGACACGACTACGAGCAGTACTTC,CASSLVLGHDYEQYF
TRBD1,few,TRBJ1-6,TRBV2,TGTGCCAGCAGTGACCAGGGGGCTTATTCACCCCTCCACTTT,CASSDQGAYSPLHF
.,.,TRBJ2-1,TRBV12-3/TRBV12-4,TGTGCCAGCAGCACGATGAATGAGCAGTTCTTC,CASSTMNEQFF
TRBD2,many,TRBJ2-1,TRBV4-2,TGTGCCAGCAGCCCCCCGGGGAGACTAGCGGGTAATGAGCAGTTCTTC,CASSPPGRLAGNEQFF
TRBD2,.,TRBJ2-6,TRBV12-3/TRBV12-4,TGTGCCAGCAGTTCGGGACTAGCGGGGGGTGGGGCCAACGTCCTGACTTTC,CASSSGLAGGGANVLTF
.,.,TRBJ2-5,TRBV5-1,TGCGCCAGCAGCTTCCGGGCCGCGCGGGAAGAGACCCAGTACTTC,CASSFRAAREETQYF
TRBD2,.,TRBJ2-1,TRBV19,TGTGCCAGTAGCGTTGATGGGACTAGCGGGGGTTACTACAATGAGCAGTTCTTC,CASSVDGTSGGYYNEQFF
.,.,TRBJ1-1,TRBV5-1,TGCGCCAGCAAGGCCGGAACGAACACTGAAGCTTTCTTT,CASKAGTNTEAFF
.,.,TRBJ1-1,TRBV5-1,TGCGCCAGCAGTCGGGAGGGCACTGAAGCTTTCTTT,CASSREGTEAFF
TRBD1,few,TRBJ1-1,TRBV6-5,TGTGCCAGCAGTGCGCCGGGACAGGGCTCGGAAGCTTTCTTT,CASSAPGQGSEAFF
TRBD1,.,TRBJ1-5,TRBV29-1,TGCAGCGCAACGACAGGGGTCAATCAGCCCCAGCATTTT,CSATTGVNQPQHF
TRBD1,few,TRBJ2-7,TRBV7-9,TGTGCCAGCAGCTTCGGAAAGGGGGCGAGGGAGCAGTACTTC,CASSFGKGAREQYF
TRBD2,few,TRBJ2-3,TRBV5-1,TGCGCCAGCAGCTTGGATGGACTAGCGGGGGCCGATACGCAGTATTTT,CASSLDGLAGADTQYF
.,few,TRBJ1-1,TRBV20-1,TGCAGAGCCCTTAGGGGCGGAATGAACACTGAAGCTTTCTTT,CRALRGGMNTEAFF
TRBD1,few,TRBJ1-6,TRBV18,TGTGCCAGCTCACTACAACGGGACAGTTATAATTCACCCCTCCACTTT,CASSLQRDSYNSPLHF
TRBD2,few,TRBJ2-7,TRBV3-1,TGTGCCAGCAGCCAACCAGGGAGGGCGGACGAGCAGTACTTC,CASSQPGRADEQYF
.,.,TRBJ2-1,TRBV7-3,TGTGCCAGCAGCACAAGCGCGTCCTACAATGAGCAGTTCTTC,CASSTSASYNEQFF
TRBD2,.,TRBJ2-3,TRBV5-1,TGCGCCAGCAGCTTCCACGGGACTAGCGGCACAGATACGCAGTATTTT,CASSFHGTSGTDTQYF
.,.,TRBJ1-1,TRBV7-9,TGTGCCAGCAGCTTAGTCCGGACAGAAGCTTTCTTT,CASSLVRTEAFF
.,.,TRBJ2-7,TRBV20-1,TGCAGTGCGACTCGAGGGAGGTCCTCCTACGAGCAGTACTTC,CSATRGRSSYEQYF
TRBD2,.,TRBJ2-2,TRBV20-1,TGCAGTGCTAGGAAAACCGGGACTAGCGGGACCGGGGAGCTGTTTTTT,CSARKTGTSGTGELFF
.,many,TRBJ2-1,TRBV12-3/TRBV12-4,TGTGCCAGCAGTCTTCCGGGCCTAGCCCGGGAGCAGTTCTTC,CASSLPGLAREQFF
TRBD2,few,TRBJ2-1,TRBV29-1,TGCAGCGTTGCCCCGGGACTAGCGGTAGGCTACAATGAGCAGTTCTTC,CSVAPGLAVGYNEQFF
.,few,TRBJ1-4,TRBV5-1,TGCGCCAGCCATGCTGGCGGGTCGGTGGAAAAACTGTTTTTT,CASHAGGSVEKLFF
.,.,TRBJ2-3,TRBV29-1,TGCAGCCTTAGGGGGGTGAGGGATACGCAGTATTTT,CSLRGVRDTQYF
.,few,TRBJ2-3,TRBV29-1,TGCAGCGTTGAAGATCGCCGGGCTAGCACAGATACGCAGTATTTT,CSVEDRRASTDTQYF
.,.,TRBJ1-5,TRBV2,TGTGCCAGCAGTGGAACAGGCTACCAGCCCCAGCATTTT,CASSGTGYQPQHF
.,.,TRBJ1-2,TRBV5-1,TGCGCCAGCAGTCCTCCCACGGTGGAAGGCTACACCTTC,CASSPPTVEGYTF
TRBD1,.,TRBJ1-6,TRBV19,TGTGCCAGTAGAGAGACAGGGTTCGGGCTTAATTCACCCCTCCACTTT,CASRETGFGLNSPLHF
.,few,TRBJ2-7,TRBV20-1,TGCAGTGCTAAGGGACCCAACTACGAGCAGTACTTC,CSAKGPNYEQYF
TRBD2,.,TRBJ2-7,TRBV12-3/TRBV12-4,TGTGCCAGCAGTCATCGGACTAGCGGGAGGGACGAGCAGTACTTC,CASSHRTSGRDEQYF
TRBD1,few,TRBJ2-5,TRBV5-1,TGCGCCAGCAGCTTGGCTTGGACAGGGATCCAGAACCTACAAGAGACCCAGTACTTC,CASSLAWTGIQNLQETQYF
.,.,TRBJ2-1,TRBV5-5,TGTGCCAGCAGCCCCATCAGGGGGGGGGCTCACAATGAGCAGTTCTTC,CASSPIRGGAHNEQFF
TRBD2,.,TRBJ2-5,TRBV12-3/TRBV12-4,TGTGCCAGCAGGCCCCTGCTAGCGGGAGGGGAGACCCAGTACTTC,CASRPLLAGGETQYF
.,few,TRBJ1-2,TRBV6-5,TGTGCCAGCAGTTTGAGCCAAGGCGGAGGGTATGGCTACACCTTC,CASSLSQGGGYGYTF
.,few,TRBJ2-5,TRBV7-6,TGTGCCAGCAGCTTAGCCTATACAGGGGAGACCCAGTACTTC,CASSLAYTGETQYF
.,.,TRBJ1-3,TRBV7-9,TGTGCCAGCAGCTACCGAGCAGGTCAGGGGACATCTGGAAACACCATATATTTT,CASSYRAGQGTSGNTIYF
.,few,TRBJ1-1,TRBV5-1,TGCGCCAGCAGCTTATATGGCACCCCCATGAACACTGAAGCTTTCTTT,CASSLYGTPMNTEAFF
.,few,TRBJ2-7,TRBV7-2,TGTGCCAGCAGCTTAGCGCCGGACAGATACTACGAGCAGTACTTC,CASSLAPDRYYEQYF
TRBD1,.,TRBJ1-4,TRBV7-9,TGTGCCAGCAGCTTACAGGGGGCGCAGGGTGAAAAACTGTTTTTT,CASSLQGAQGEKLFF
TRBD2,few,TRBJ2-7,TRBV6-5,TGTGCCAGCACCCCCGCAGGGTTTGCGGCGGGGGTGACCTACGAGCAGTACTTC,CASTPAGFAAGVTYEQYF
.,.,TRBJ2-3,TRBV12-3/TRBV12-4,TGTGCCAGCAGAGGCGACGGTACTAGCACAGATACGCAGTATTTT,CASRGDGTSTDTQYF
.,many,TRBJ2-5,TRBV4-1,TGCGCCAGCAGCCAGTCTCGCGGCGGTGGTGGGTACCAAGAGACCCAGTACTTC,CASSQSRGGGGYQETQYF
TRBD2,few,TRBJ2-7,TRBV12-3/TRBV12-4,TGTGCCAGCAGTTTAGCGCGGGGGGGGCAAGCCGAGCAGTACTTC,CASSLARGGQAEQYF
TRBD1,few,TRBJ2-7,TRBV29-1,TGCAGCGTTTCCCGGACAGGGGGCTCCTACGAGCAGTACTTC,CSVSRTGGSYEQYF
TRBD2,.,TRBJ2-1,TRBV7-6,TGTGCCAGCAGCTTCGGACTAGTCAATGAGCAGTTCTTC,CASSFGLVNEQFF
.,few,TRBJ2-3,TRBV20-1,TGCAGTGCCCACGGTGGAGGGTCCACAGATACGCAGTATTTT,CSAHGGGSTDTQYF
.,.,TRBJ2-1,TRBV3-1,TGTGCCAGCAGCCAAGAACTAAGGGCCCAGCAGTTCTTC,CASSQELRAQQFF
.,.,TRBJ2-5,TRBV12-3/TRBV12-4,TGTGCCAGCAGGTCGGGAGCCCCAGAGACCCAGTACTTC,CASRSGAPETQYF
.,few,TRBJ2-1,TRBV12-3/TRBV12-4,TGTGCCAGCAAGGGTGTCGGGACAAGCAATGAGCAGTTCTTC,CASKGVGTSNEQFF
.,many,TRBJ2-1,TRBV12-3/TRBV12-4,TGTGCCAGCAGGAGATTAGCCGCCGCCGGGAATGAGCAGTTCTTC,CASRRLAAAGNEQFF
TRBD1,.,TRBJ2-2,TRBV3-1,TGTGCCAGCAGTCACTGGGACAGGGGCACCGGGGAGCTGTTTTTT,CASSHWDRGTGELFF